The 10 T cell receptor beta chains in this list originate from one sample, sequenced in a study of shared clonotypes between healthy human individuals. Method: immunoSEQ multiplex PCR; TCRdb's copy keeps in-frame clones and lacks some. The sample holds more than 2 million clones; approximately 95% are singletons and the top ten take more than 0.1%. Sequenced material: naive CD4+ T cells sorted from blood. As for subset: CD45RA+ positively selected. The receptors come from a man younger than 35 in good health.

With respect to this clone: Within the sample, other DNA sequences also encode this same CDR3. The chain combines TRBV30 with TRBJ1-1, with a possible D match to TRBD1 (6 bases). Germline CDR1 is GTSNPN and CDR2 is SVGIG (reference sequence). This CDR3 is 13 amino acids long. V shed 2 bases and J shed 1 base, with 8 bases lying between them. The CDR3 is CAWSRGGNTEAFF. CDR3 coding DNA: TGTGCCTGGAGTCGAGGGGGGAACACTGAAGCTTTCTTT.

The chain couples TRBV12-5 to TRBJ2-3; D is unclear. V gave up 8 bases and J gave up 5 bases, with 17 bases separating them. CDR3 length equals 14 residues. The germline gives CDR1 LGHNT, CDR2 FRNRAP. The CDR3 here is CASSVFDLGDTQYF. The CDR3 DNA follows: TGTGCTAGTTCGGTTTTTGACCTAGGAGATACGCAGTATTTT.

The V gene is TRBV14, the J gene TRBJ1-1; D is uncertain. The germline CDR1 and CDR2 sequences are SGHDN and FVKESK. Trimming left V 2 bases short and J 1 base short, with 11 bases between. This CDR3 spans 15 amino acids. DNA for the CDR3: TGTGCCAGCAGCCAACTAGGAGGGCAGAACACTGAAGCTTTCTTT. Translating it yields CASSQLGGQNTEAFF.

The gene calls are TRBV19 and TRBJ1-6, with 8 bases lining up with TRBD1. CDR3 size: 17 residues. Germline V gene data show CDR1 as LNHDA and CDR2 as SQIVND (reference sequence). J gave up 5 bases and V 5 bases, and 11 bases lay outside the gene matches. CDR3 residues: CASSFAQGAGDNSPLHF. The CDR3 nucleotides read TGTGCCAGTAGTTTCGCCCAGGGGGCGGGGGATAATTCACCCCTCCACTTT.

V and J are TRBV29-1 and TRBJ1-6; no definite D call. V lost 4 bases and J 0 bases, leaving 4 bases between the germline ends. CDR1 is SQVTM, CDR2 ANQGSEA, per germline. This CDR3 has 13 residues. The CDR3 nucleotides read TGCAGCGTTGCCATCTCCTATAATTCACCCCTCCACTTT. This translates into CSVAISYNSPLHF.

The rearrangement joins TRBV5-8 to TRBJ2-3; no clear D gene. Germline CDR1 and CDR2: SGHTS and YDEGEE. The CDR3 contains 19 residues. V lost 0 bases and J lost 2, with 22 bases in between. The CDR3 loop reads CASSLVELLHTLFTDTQYF. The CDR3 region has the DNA TGTGCCAGCAGCTTGGTGGAATTGTTACATACCCTTTTCACAGATACGCAGTATTTT.

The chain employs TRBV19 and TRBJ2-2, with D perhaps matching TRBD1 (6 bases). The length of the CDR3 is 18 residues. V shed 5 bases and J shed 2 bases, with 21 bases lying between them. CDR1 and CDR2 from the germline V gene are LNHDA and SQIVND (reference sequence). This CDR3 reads CASSVVVEDRANTGELFF. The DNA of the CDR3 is TGTGCCAGTAGTGTTGTCGTTGAGGACAGAGCCAACACCGGGGAGCTGTTTTTT.

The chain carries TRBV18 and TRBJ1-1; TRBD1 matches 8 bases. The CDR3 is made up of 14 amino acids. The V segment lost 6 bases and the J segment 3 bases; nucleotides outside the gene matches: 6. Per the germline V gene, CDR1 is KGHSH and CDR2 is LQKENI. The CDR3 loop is CASSQGARDTEAFF. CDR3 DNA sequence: TGTGCCAGCTCCCAGGGGGCTAGGGACACTGAAGCTTTCTTT.

CDR3 DNA sequence: TGTGCCACCAGCAGAGGGGACTTTTACAATCAGCCCCAGCATTTT. Translated, it gives CATSRGDFYNQPQHF. The chain employs TRBV15 and TRBJ1-5; D may be TRBD1 (5 bases). The CDR3 consists of 15 residues. Trimming cost V 1 base and J 3 bases, with 10 bases left between them. Germline V gene lookup returns CDR1 LNHNV and CDR2 YYDKDF (reference sequence).

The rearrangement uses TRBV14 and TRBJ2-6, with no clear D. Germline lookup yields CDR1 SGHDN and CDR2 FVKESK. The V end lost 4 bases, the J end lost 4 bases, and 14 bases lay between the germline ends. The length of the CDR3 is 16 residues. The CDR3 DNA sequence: TGTGCCAGCAGCCCCCCTGGAGTATCCGGGGCCAACGTCCTGACTTTC. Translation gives CASSPPGVSGANVLTF.